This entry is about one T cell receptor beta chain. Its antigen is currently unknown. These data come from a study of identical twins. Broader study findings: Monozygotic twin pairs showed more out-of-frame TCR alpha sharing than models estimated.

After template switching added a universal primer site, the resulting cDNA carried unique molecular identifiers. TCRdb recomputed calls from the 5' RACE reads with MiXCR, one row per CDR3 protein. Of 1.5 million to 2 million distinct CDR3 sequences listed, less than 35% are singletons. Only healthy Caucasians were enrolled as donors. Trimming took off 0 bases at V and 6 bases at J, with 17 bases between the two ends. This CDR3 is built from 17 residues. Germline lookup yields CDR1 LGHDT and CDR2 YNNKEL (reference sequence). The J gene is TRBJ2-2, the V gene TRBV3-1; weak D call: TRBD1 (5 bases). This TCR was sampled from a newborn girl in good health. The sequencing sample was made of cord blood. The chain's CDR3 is CASSQENPGPRAGELFF. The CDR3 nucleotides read TGTGCCAGCAGCCAAGAAAATCCGGGCCCCAGGGCCGGGGAGCTGTTTTTT.